The 17 T cell receptor beta chains below all came from one sample that was sequenced in a study of molecular identifiers for immune sequencing clone quantification. TCRdb fed the PCR reads into MiXCR, producing one record per CDR3 protein. The sample includes hundreds of thousands of distinct CDR3 sequences, around 20% of them seen just once. The sample was naive CD8+ T cells from blood, with Jurkat cell RNA spiked in. Noted subset: FACS-sorted CD8+CD4-CCR7+CD45RA+ naive T cells. Every receptor here comes from a human donor in good health. Some libraries in this study had Jurkat cell RNA spiked in.

This clonotype occurred many times. V is TRBV20-1 and J is TRBJ2-7; maybe TRBD1 (6 bases). Germline V lookup: CDR1 DFQATT, CDR2 SNEGSKA (reference sequence). The CDR3 is made up of 14 amino acids. V was clipped by 0 bases and J by 3 bases, with 12 bases between them. This CDR3 reads CSARDPRGGYEQYF. In nucleotides, the CDR3 is TGCAGTGCTAGAGATCCCAGGGGCGGCTACGAGCAGTACTTC.

The chain carries TRBV30 and TRBJ1-1, with TRBD1 as a possible D gene (6 bases). V lost 3 bases and J lost 2, with 13 bases in between. The germline V gene has CDR1 GTSNPN and CDR2 SVGIG (reference sequence). This CDR3 has 14 amino acids. CDR3 sequence (DNA): TGTGCCTGGAGCCTAGGGGGATTTAACACTGAAGCTTTCTTT. Translated, it gives CAWSLGGFNTEAFF. Full variable domain (rest looked up from reference TRBV30 and TRBJ1-1): SQTIHQWPATLVQPVGSPLSLECTVEGTSNPNLYWYRQAAGRGLQLLFYSVGIGQISSEVPQNLSASRPQDRQFILSSKKLLLSDSGFYLCAWSLGGFNTEAFFGQGTRLTVV.

This clonotype was seen repeatedly, ten times or more. V gene TRBV27 combines with J gene TRBJ2-1, with D uncertain. There are 14 residues in the CDR3. Between the trimmed V and J ends, which lost 4 bases and 4 bases, there was a span of 11 bases. CDR1 MNHEY and CDR2 SMNVEV come from the germline V gene (reference sequence). Here the CDR3 DNA reads TGTGCCAGCAGTTGGGCATTAGGGTACAATGAGCAGTTCTTC. This codes for CASSWALGYNEQFF.

To note about this clonotype: A much larger clone lies a single base off, so this may be a read error. The CDR3 does not end in the conserved phenylalanine or tryptophan, so this is likely a read error. The chain joins TRBV20-1 to TRBJ2-7; TRBD1 aligns across 7 bases. The CDR3 runs 13 residues. Trimming removed 4 bases from V and 2 bases from J; junction bases left unmatched: 5. Germline CDR1 and CDR2: DFQATT and SNEGSKA (reference sequence). CDR3: CSATRTGPYEQYL. The CDR3 nucleotides read TGCAGTGCTACCAGGACAGGCCCCTACGAGCAGTACCTC.

This clonotype was observed a handful of times. As the CDR3 is not closed by the conserved phenylalanine or tryptophan, this likely results from a read error. The rearrangement joins TRBV5-6 to TRBJ2-7; unclear D gene. This CDR3 is 12 amino acids long. Trimming took off 5 bases at V and 7 bases at J, with 13 bases between the two ends. Germline assignment: CDR1 SGHDT and CDR2 YYEEEE. The CDR3 is CASSIPAREQYI. The CDR3 nucleotides read TGTGCCAGCAGTATCCCTGCGAGGGAGCAGTACATC.

This clonotype occurred many times. The chain uses TRBV20-1 and TRBJ2-1; 16 bases match TRBD2. After removal of 0 bases from V and 5 bases from J, the junction contained 10 bases not matched to a gene. Germline-derived CDR1 and CDR2 are DFQATT and SNEGSKA (reference sequence). The CDR3 consists of 19 residues. The CDR3 is CSARDGTSGRAVPHNEQFF. In DNA form, the CDR3 reads TGCAGTGCTAGAGACGGGACTAGCGGGAGGGCCGTCCCCCACAATGAGCAGTTCTTC.

This clonotype was seen many times. The chain uses TRBV12-3 or TRBV12-4 and TRBJ2-6; D is uncertain. The CDR3 totals 13 residues. The germline V and J ends were trimmed by 8 bases and 0 bases, with 5 bases remaining between them. The CDR3, as DNA: TGTGCCAGCGGTCTCTCTGGGGCCAACGTCCTGACTTTC. It translates to CASGLSGANVLTF.

This clonotype was detected ten times or more. This rearrangement joins TRBV2 to TRBJ1-1, with D maybe TRBD1 (5 bases). The V gene lost 8 bases and the J gene lost 0 bases, with 10 bases spanning the gap. The CDR3 loop spans 13 amino acids. Germline V CDR1 and CDR2: SNHLY, FYNNEI. The CDR3 DNA follows: TGTGCCAGCCGGGACGGAATGAACACTGAAGCTTTCTTT. Its protein product is CASRDGMNTEAFF.

The table lists this clonotype with many counts. The chain combines TRBV7-2 with TRBJ2-7, with D hard to call. Germline loops: CDR1 SGHTA, CDR2 FQGNSA. The CDR3 is 13 residues long. V lost 3 bases, J lost 4 bases, and 10 bases lay in between. CDR3: CASSLTLWYEQYF. The DNA for the CDR3 is TGTGCCAGCAGCTTGACCCTTTGGTACGAGCAGTACTTC.

This clonotype appeared many times. J is TRBJ1-6 and V is TRBV3-1, with 8 bases fitting TRBD1. This CDR3 comprises 15 residues. In germline, CDR1 is LGHDT, CDR2 YNNKEL (reference sequence). With 5 bases clipped from V and 4 bases from J, the junction kept 4 bases outside the gene matches. The CDR3 DNA sequence: TGTGCCAGCAGCGGGACAGGCCTGTATAATTCACCCCTCCACTTT. This gives the protein CASSGTGLYNSPLHF.

This clonotype was counted many times. V usage is TRBV7-9 and J usage is TRBJ2-1, with 8 bases fitting TRBD1. The CDR3 runs 16 residues. With V trimmed by 5 bases and J by 4 bases, 10 bases remained unmatched. Germline V gene data show CDR1 as SEHNR and CDR2 as FQNEAQ (reference sequence). The CDR3 loop reads CASSPPQGDQYNEQFF. CDR3 DNA sequence: TGTGCCAGCAGCCCACCACAGGGGGACCAATACAATGAGCAGTTCTTC.

To note about this clonotype: This may be a read error, as it is one base from a much larger clone. V and J are TRBV28 and TRBJ1-5; D is unclear. The CDR3 has 14 residues. The germline V gene has CDR1 MDHEN and CDR2 SYDVKM. V dropped 8 bases and J dropped 2 bases, with 13 bases sitting between them. The CDR3 DNA sequence: TGTGCCAGCCTATACGATCAAGGCAATCAGCCCCAGCATTTT. Its protein product is CASLYDQGNQPQHF.

For this clonotype: This sequence may be a read error, since a much larger clone differs from it by one base. The chain carries TRBV4-1 and TRBJ2-5; D possibly matches TRBD1 or TRBD2 (6 bases each). CDR1 is MGHRA, CDR2 YSYEKL, per germline. CDR3 length: 15 residues. The chain's CDR3 is CAGSQVSSEGVTQYF. The CDR3 region has the DNA TGCGCCGGCAGCCAAGTGTCTAGCGAGGGGGTGACCCAGTACTTC.

The chain uses TRBV6-1 and TRBJ2-1; the match to TRBD2 covers 10 bases. Germline CDR1 MNHNS, CDR2 SASEGT. V dropped 7 bases and J dropped 1; count of bases not matched to a gene: 19. The CDR3 is made up of 20 amino acids. CDR3 DNA: TGTGCCAGCAAATTTTTTTCGGGGCTAGCGGGGGATCTATCCTACAATGAGCAGTTCTTC. This encodes CASKFFSGLAGDLSYNEQFF.

CDR3 protein: CASSLTPGLAGDYEQYF. The CDR3 DNA is TGTGCCAGCAGCTTAACCCCGGGACTAGCGGGAGACTACGAGCAGTACTTC. The chain employs TRBV7-9 and TRBJ2-7; the match to TRBD2 covers 14 bases. Per germline, CDR1 SEHNR and CDR2 FQNEAQ (reference sequence). The V gene end was trimmed by 2 bases and the J gene end by 3 bases; junction bases not matched to a gene: 6. This CDR3 region has 17 residues.

This clonotype was counted between two and nine times. This chain joins TRBV20-1 and TRBJ1-1, with D possibly TRBD1 on 5 matching bases. The germline CDR1 and CDR2 sequences are DFQATT and SNEGSKA (reference sequence). The CDR3 spans 12 residues. V was cut by 7 bases and J by 1 base, with 10 bases left in between. The CDR3 protein is CSDTRANTEAFF. In DNA form, the CDR3 reads TGCAGTGACACCAGGGCGAACACTGAAGCTTTCTTT.

As regards this clonotype: At one boundary the junction diverges from the germline segment, which might be a read error. The rearrangement uses TRBV7-3 and TRBJ2-7; D tentatively fits TRBD1 or TRBD2 (5 bases each). In germline, CDR1 is SGHTA, CDR2 FQGTGA. This CDR3 is 13 amino acids long. This CDR3 reads CASSFGAGYERYF. CDR3 nucleotide sequence: TGTGCCAGCAGCTTTGGGGCGGGTTACGAGCGGTACTTC.